What follows are 17 T cell receptor beta chains derived from one specimen sequenced in a study of blood T cell repertoires in COVID-19. Assay used: immunoSEQ multiplex PCR; TCRdb lists only in-frame clones, some missing. The data hold around 180,000 clones, with around 80% observed a single time. The sequenced sample was peripheral blood. Every receptor here comes from a woman of 80 years or more with COVID-19, enrolled during active disease.

This clone has more than one count but fewer than ten. The chain is built from TRBV4-2 and TRBJ1-4; perhaps TRBD1 as D (5 bases). With 8 bases removed from V and 6 bases from J, the gap between germline ends came to 16 bases. Germline CDR1 reads LGHNA; CDR2 reads YNFKEQ. This CDR3 contains 14 residues. The CDR3 loop reads CASGRQSGDEKLFF. The CDR3 nucleotides are TGTGCCAGCGGAAGACAGTCCGGTGATGAAAAACTGTTTTTT.

V is TRBV18 and J is TRBJ2-5; 7 positions match TRBD2. This CDR3 spans 15 amino acids. Per germline, CDR1 KGHSH and CDR2 LQKENI. The V segment lost 0 bases and the J segment 3 bases; nucleotides outside the gene matches: 4. The CDR3 nucleotides are TGTGCCAGCTCACCACCCTCGGGACTAAAAGAGACCCAGTACTTC. This gives the protein CASSPPSGLKETQYF.

This rearrangement joins TRBV2 to TRBJ2-5; D is perhaps TRBD2 (5 bases). Trimming took off 7 bases at V and 7 bases at J, with 19 bases between the two ends. The CDR3 is 14 amino acids. Germline V gene data show CDR1 as SNHLY and CDR2 as FYNNEI. As DNA, the CDR3 is TGTGCCAGCAATGGTTTGGGAATGGAGGCGACCCAGTACTTC. It is translated as CASNGLGMEATQYF.

CDR3 DNA: TGTGCCAGCAGTTCACCGGGACTAGCGGGAGGGGTGCAGTACTTC. Protein: CASSSPGLAGGVQYF. The rearrangement joins TRBV6-2 or TRBV6-3 to TRBJ2-7; TRBD2 matches at 16 bases. The CDR3 extends over 15 amino acids. Germline lookup yields CDR1 MNHEY and CDR2 SVGEGT. Trimming removed 4 bases from V and 9 bases from J; junction bases left unmatched: 6.

The V and J genes are TRBV5-4 and TRBJ2-3; 11 bases are a match to TRBD2. Per germline, CDR1 SGHNT and CDR2 YYREEE (reference sequence). This CDR3 contains 17 residues. V trimming: 5 bases; J trimming: 2 bases; junction bases outside the gene matches: 10. The CDR3 sequence is CASSLGLAATYTDTQYF. Written as DNA, the CDR3 is TGTGCCAGCAGTCTGGGACTAGCGGCTACCTACACAGATACGCAGTATTTT.

This clone was observed a few times. This sequence joins TRBV2 and TRBJ1-6; no reliable D call. CDR3 length: 15 amino acids. V was shortened by 5 bases and J by 9 bases, with 17 bases between the two germline ends. CDR1 is SNHLY, CDR2 FYNNEI, per germline. The CDR3 sequence is CASSPLVEGGSPLHF. The CDR3, as DNA: TGTGCCAGCAGTCCCCTAGTGGAGGGCGGTTCACCCCTCCACTTT.

This clone occurred many times. The rearrangement links TRBV5-1 to TRBJ1-3; 9 positions agree with TRBD1. The length of the CDR3 is 16 residues. V dropped 0 bases and J dropped 2; count of bases not matched to a gene: 3. CDR1 is SGHRS and CDR2 is YFSETQ in the germline V gene. CDR3 DNA: TGCGCCAGCAGCTTGGTAGGACAGGGGACTGGAAACACCATATATTTT. As protein: CASSLVGQGTGNTIYF. Full variable domain (outside the CDR3, taken from reference TRBV5-1 and TRBJ1-3): KAGVTQTPRYLIKTRGQQVTLSCSPISGHRSVSWYQQTPGQGLQFLFEYFSETQRNKGNFPGRFSGRQFSNSRSEMNVSTLELGDSALYLCASSLVGQGTGNTIYFGEGSWLTVV.

This sequence joins TRBV7-9 and TRBJ1-5; perhaps TRBD1 as D (5 bases). V was shortened by 5 bases and J by 0 bases, with 11 bases between the two germline ends. This CDR3 is built from 15 residues. Germline CDR1 and CDR2: SEHNR and FQNEAQ (reference sequence). The CDR3 DNA sequence: TGTGCCAGCAGCCCCGGACACACTAGCAATCAGCCCCAGCATTTT. As protein: CASSPGHTSNQPQHF.

V gene TRBV6-1 combines with J gene TRBJ2-7; 10 bases match TRBD2. Trimming removed 2 bases from V and 5 bases from J; junction bases left unmatched: 24. Germline CDR1 reads MNHNS; CDR2 reads SASEGT. CDR3 length: 21 amino acids. The CDR3 is CASSEQGLMLAGAPLADEQYF. DNA of the CDR3: TGTGCCAGCAGTGAACAGGGGCTTATGCTAGCGGGAGCCCCTCTCGCTGACGAGCAGTACTTC.

The rearrangement uses TRBV18 and TRBJ1-3; D is undetermined. The CDR3 is 14 amino acids. V lost 3 bases and J 2 bases, leaving 8 bases between the germline ends. The germline CDR1 and CDR2 sequences are KGHSH and LQKENI. The DNA of the CDR3 is TGTGCCAGCTCACCCCCCCCAGCTGGAAACACCATATATTTT. Translation: CASSPPPAGNTIYF. The entire variable domain, with the rest obtained from reference TRBV18 and TRBJ1-3, is as follows: NAGVMQNPRHLVRRRGQEARLRCSPMKGHSHVYWYRQLPEEGLKFMVYLQKENIIDESGMPKERFSAEFPKEGPSILRIQQVVRGDSAAYFCASSPPPAGNTIYFGEGSWLTVV.

The V call is TRBV2, the J call TRBJ1-5; D call uncertain. The length of the CDR3 is 13 residues. Germline CDR1 reads SNHLY; CDR2 reads FYNNEI. The germline V and J ends were trimmed by 5 bases and 7 bases, with 12 bases remaining between them. The CDR3 nucleotides read TGTGCCAGCAGTCTAAGAACCCCACAGCCCCAGCATTTT. Its translation is CASSLRTPQPQHF.

The count of this clone is one. The V gene is TRBV19, the J gene TRBJ2-7; 16 bases match TRBD2. Germline CDR1 LNHDA, CDR2 SQIVND (reference sequence). Trimming cost V 4 bases and J 8 bases; bases outside gene matches: 5. There are 15 residues in the CDR3. The CDR3: CASSTQGLAGGKQYF. CDR3 DNA: TGTGCCAGTAGTACGCAGGGACTAGCGGGAGGGAAGCAGTACTTC.

In regard to this clone: Other DNA variants within this sample encode the same CDR3. This chain uses TRBV11-2 with TRBJ2-2; no definite D call. CDR3 length: 12 residues. Germline V gene data show CDR1 as SGHAT and CDR2 as FQNNGV. Trimming took 5 bases from V and 1 from J, leaving 2 bases between them. The CDR3: CASSLNTGELFF. CDR3 bases: TGTGCCAGCAGCCTGAACACCGGGGAGCTGTTTTTT.

CDR3 residues: CASSIRQGDGYTF. CDR3 in DNA: TGTGCCAGTAGTATCCGGCAGGGGGATGGCTACACCTTC. The V gene is TRBV19, the J gene TRBJ1-2; 7 nucleotides align to TRBD1. The CDR3 consists of 13 residues. The junction had 4 bases not matched to a gene; V was cut back by 3 bases and J by 6 bases. Germline values: CDR1 LNHDA, CDR2 SQIVND (reference sequence).

The chain has TRBV6-5 and TRBJ1-2; TRBD1 agrees at 7 bases. The CDR3 sequence is 14 residues long. Germline V gene data show CDR1 as MNHEY and CDR2 as SVGAGI. Unmatched junction bases numbered 7, after V lost 5 bases and J lost 4 bases. This CDR3 reads CASSRDGQVYGYTF. DNA of the CDR3: TGTGCCAGCAGTAGAGACGGACAGGTCTATGGCTACACCTTC.

This chain joins TRBV19 and TRBJ1-2, with D perhaps TRBD1 (5 bases). The V gene's germline CDR1 is LNHDA and CDR2 SQIVND (reference sequence). The CDR3 runs to 14 residues. V was shortened by 3 bases and J by 1 base, with 9 bases between the two germline ends. The CDR3 loop is CASSIQDNNYGYTF. CDR3 in DNA: TGTGCCAGTAGTATCCAGGACAATAACTATGGCTACACCTTC.

The chain links TRBV10-3 to TRBJ2-2; 8 bases align to TRBD2. V was pared by 11 bases and J by 1 base, with 3 bases of the junction left unmatched. The CDR3 loop spans 13 amino acids. Germline CDR1 is ENHRY and CDR2 is SYGVKD. The chain's CDR3 is CAVSGVNTGELFF. The CDR3 DNA is TGTGCCGTTAGCGGGGTGAACACCGGGGAGCTGTTTTTT.